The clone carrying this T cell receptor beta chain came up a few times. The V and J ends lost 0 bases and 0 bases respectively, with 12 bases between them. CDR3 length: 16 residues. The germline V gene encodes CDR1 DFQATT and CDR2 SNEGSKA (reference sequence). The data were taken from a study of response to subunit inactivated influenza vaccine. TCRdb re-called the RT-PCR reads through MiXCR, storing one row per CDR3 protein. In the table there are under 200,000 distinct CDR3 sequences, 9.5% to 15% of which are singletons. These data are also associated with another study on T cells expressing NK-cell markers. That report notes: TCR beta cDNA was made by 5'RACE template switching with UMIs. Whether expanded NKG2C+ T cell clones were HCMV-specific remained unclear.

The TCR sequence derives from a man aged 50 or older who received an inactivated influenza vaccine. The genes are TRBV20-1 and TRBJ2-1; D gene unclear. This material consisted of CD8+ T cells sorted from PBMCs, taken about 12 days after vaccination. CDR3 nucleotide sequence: TGCAGTGCTAGAGATAACACTCTGGGCTCCTACAATGAGCAGTTCTTC. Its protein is CSARDNTLGSYNEQFF.